These T cell receptor beta chains were read from a single sample in a study of early stage breast cancer tumors. Here immunoSEQ multiplex PCR was the method, and the copy in TCRdb shows in-frame clones only, minus some. Of about 28,000 clones in the sample, about 60% were seen once. Sequenced input: breast tumor tissue. These receptors were taken from a person in their fifties or sixties with breast cancer. The CDR3 runs from the conserved cysteine through the conserved F or W. D genes are given only for firm matches. Some rows mark clone size as missing; the rest say once, few, many or name a class of expanded clone.

J,length,D,size,V,DNA,CDR3
TRBJ2-5,15,-,-,TRBV6-5,TGTGCCAGCAGTTCCTTGGGGCGGCAGGGGGAGACCCAGTACTTC,CASSSLGRQGETQYF
TRBJ1-5,15,-,-,TRBV5-1,TGCGCCAGCAGCTTGGAGGGGAATAGCAATCAGCCCCAGCATTTT,CASSLEGNSNQPQHF
TRBJ2-1,10,-,-,TRBV20-1,TGCAGTGCTAGAAACTATGAGCAGTTCTTC,CSARNYEQFF
TRBJ1-5,15,-,-,TRBV19,TGTGCCAGTAGTATAAGCTCTTATAGCAATCAGCCCCAGCATTTT,CASSISSYSNQPQHF
TRBJ2-1,18,TRBD2,-,TRBV25-1,TGTGCCAGCAGTGAATTAGGTCCGGGACTAGCGGGGAACAATGAGCAGTTCTTC,CASSELGPGLAGNNEQFF
TRBJ2-5,13,-,few,TRBV7-6,TGTGCCAGCAGCTCGACTTGGGGGGAGACCCAGTACTTC,CASSSTWGETQYF
TRBJ1-2,14,-,-,TRBV30,TGTGCCTGGAGTGTATTTTCCCCGGGCGGTGGCTACACCTTC,CAWSVFSPGGGYTF
TRBJ2-7,14,-,-,TRBV6-1,TGTGCCAGCAGTGAGGAACCCCTCACCTACGAGCAGTACTTC,CASSEEPLTYEQYF
TRBJ1-3,14,-,-,TRBV7-2,TGTGCCAGCAGCCCGGGGGGAACTGGAAACACCATATATTTT,CASSPGGTGNTIYF
TRBJ1-4,14,-,few,TRBV6-1,TGTGCCAGCGGTAGACAGACTGCTAATGAAAAACTGTTTTTT,CASGRQTANEKLFF
TRBJ2-6,18,TRBD1,-,TRBV19,TGTGCCAGTAGTATAACGGGACAGGGGCTAGGTGGGGCCAACGTCCTGACTTTC,CASSITGQGLGGANVLTF
TRBJ1-2,14,-,-,TRBV7-2,TGTGCCAGCAGCCCAGGATCAGCGTCCTATGGCTACACCTTC,CASSPGSASYGYTF
TRBJ1-1,15,TRBD1,few,TRBV30,TGTGCCTGGAGGGGACAGGGGGCTAGTAACACTGAAGCTTTCTTT,CAWRGQGASNTEAFF
TRBJ2-3,15,-,once,TRBV15,TGTGCCACCAGCAGAGGGGGGGAATGGACAGATACGCAGTATTTT,CATSRGGEWTDTQYF
TRBJ2-7,15,TRBD1,-,TRBV6-5,TGTGCCAGCAGTAGCCAGACAGGGTCAACCTACGAGCAGTACTTC,CASSSQTGSTYEQYF
TRBJ1-2,13,-,-,TRBV6-5,TGTGCCAGCAGTTATTCTTGGAGGGATGGCTACACCTTC,CASSYSWRDGYTF
TRBJ2-2,16,TRBD2,-,TRBV7-3,TGTGCCAGCAGCTTGCAAGCGGGAGTCGTCACCGGGGAGCTGTTTTTT,CASSLQAGVVTGELFF
TRBJ2-7,12,-,-,TRBV5-4,TGTGCCAGCAGCTTGGCGAGTGGGGAGCAGTACTTC,CASSLASGEQYF
TRBJ1-5,16,-,-,TRBV6-5,TGTGCCAGCAGTTCACGGGGGGGCGGAAGCAATCAGCCCCAGCATTTT,CASSSRGGGSNQPQHF
TRBJ1-4,16,-,medium-sized,TRBV5-6,TGTGCCAGCAGCCCAGGTAGCGCTGCAACTAATGAAAAACTGTTTTTT,CASSPGSAATNEKLFF
TRBJ1-3,16,-,-,TRBV7-2,TGTGCCAGCAGCTTCAAGGGCGGAGGTTCTGGAAACACCATATATTTT,CASSFKGGGSGNTIYF
TRBJ1-5,19,-,few,TRBV14,TGTGCCAGCAGCCAAGGGACTGTGCGGGGAGGCGGAAGCAATCAGCCCCAGCATTTT,CASSQGTVRGGGSNQPQHF
TRBJ2-7,16,TRBD2,few,TRBV19,TGTGCCAGTAGCCCCGGGACTAGCGGGAGGGCCCCCGAGCAGTACTTC,CASSPGTSGRAPEQYF
TRBJ1-1,13,-,-,TRBV7-9,TGTGCCAGCAGCTTTGGTCTAAGCACTGAAGCTTTCTTT,CASSFGLSTEAFF
TRBJ2-1,13,-,-,TRBV5-4,TGTGCCAGCAGCTTTCGGCGGAACAATGAGCAGTTCTTC,CASSFRRNNEQFF
TRBJ2-5,14,-,-,TRBV6-5,TGTGCCAGCAGTTATCGAGGGGCATGGGAGACCCAGTACTTC,CASSYRGAWETQYF
TRBJ1-1,13,-,once,TRBV4-3,TGCGCCAGCAGCCAAGAAAAGAACACTGAAGCTTTCTTT,CASSQEKNTEAFF
TRBJ2-1,16,TRBD2,once,TRBV5-1,TGCGCCAGCAGCCCTAGACTAGCGGGAGTGTACAATGAGCAGTTCTTC,CASSPRLAGVYNEQFF
TRBJ2-1,10,-,-,TRBV29-1,TGCAGCGCCAAAGACTCCAAGGAGTTCTTC,CSAKDSKEFF
TRBJ2-1,17,TRBD2,-,TRBV9,TGTGCCAGCAGCGTAGTTAACCTAGCGGGGTCCTACAATGAGCAGTTCTTC,CASSVVNLAGSYNEQFF
TRBJ2-1,15,TRBD2,few,TRBV2,TGTGCCAGCAGCCCCTCGGGCGGGAGGTTGTATGAGCAGTTCTTC,CASSPSGGRLYEQFF
TRBJ2-3,14,-,-,TRBV27,TGTGCCAGCAGTCACGAGGGACTTACAGATACGCAGTATTTT,CASSHEGLTDTQYF
TRBJ2-3,14,-,-,TRBV6-1,TGTGCCAGCAGACTAAGAGGGGGCACAGATACGCAGTATTTT,CASRLRGGTDTQYF
TRBJ2-3,20,TRBD2,-,TRBV6-8,TGTGCCAGCAGTTACAAGGTGGGGCTAGCGGGAGAGGGGGGCACAGATACGCAGTATTTT,CASSYKVGLAGEGGTDTQYF
TRBJ1-1,15,-,-,TRBV29-1,TGCAGCGTTGGCTCTGGATGGGGTCGGACTTCTGAAGCTTTCTTT,CSVGSGWGRTSEAFF
TRBJ2-7,13,-,-,TRBV19,TGTGCCAGTAGTATAGAGGGAACCTACGAGCAGTACTTC,CASSIEGTYEQYF
TRBJ2-4,15,-,-,TRBV6-5,TGTGCCTCTTCCCCGGGCTTCCTCGGGGAGAACATTCAGTACTTC,CASSPGFLGENIQYF